This T cell receptor (beta chain) was captured by sequencing in a study of identical twins. Study-wide results and limits: Fewer insertions were carried by abundant cord blood beta clonotypes, but none was seen in memory repertoires. With monozygotic twins, out-of-frame TCR alpha sharing exceeded what models estimated.

Addition of a universal primer site occurred through template switching, and cDNA carried unique molecular identifiers. MiXCR, run by TCRdb on the 5' RACE reads, gives a single entry per CDR3 protein. Counted here are fewer than 800,000 distinct CDR3 sequences, roughly 6.6% occurring once; the ten biggest clones make up roughly 1.5%. V gave up 4 bases and J gave up 5 bases, with 20 bases separating them. This CDR3 has 16 amino acids. CDR1 and CDR2 from the germline V gene are SGHRS and YFSETQ. In the case of this clonotype: Its antigen is as yet unknown.

These data also featured in a second study, about yellow fever vaccine responses in identical twins. That study reports: Among the twins, the vaccine T cell response reportedly seemed partly convergent and partly personalized.

The sequencing sample was made of PBMCs. This chain links TRBV5-1 with TRBJ2-3; D may be TRBD1 (6 bases). This sequence originates from a woman between 18 and 29 years old in good health. This CDR3 is CASSPTPGTSGDTQYF. CDR3 sequence (DNA): TGCGCCAGCAGCCCCACCCCCGGGACAAGTGGAGATACGCAGTATTTT.